Listed below are T cell receptor beta chains from one sample, sequenced in a study of patients and donors after allogeneic stem cell transplantation. One entry per CDR3 protein results from TCRdb running MiXCR on the RT-PCR reads. The table shows about 160,000 distinct CDR3 sequences, with 24% occurring only once. Source material: blood, either unsorted or a sorted T cell fraction (not recorded which). The source of these receptors is a human donor who was either an allogeneic HSCT recipient or a stem cell or donor lymphocyte infusion donor (not recorded which). It is not recorded whose cells these are; they may come from a transplant donor. The CDR3 runs from the conserved cysteine through the conserved F or W. The D gene is left open where the match is weak. A clone size is listed for some rows: how often the clone was seen (once, few, many), or a class if it is expanded.

clone size | J gene | D gene | V gene | CDR3 protein | CDR3 DNA
NA | TRBJ2-7 | NA | TRBV29-1 | CSVAGGSSYEQYF | TGCAGCGTTGCTGGGGGTTCTTCATACGAGCAGTACTTC
few | TRBJ1-2 | NA | TRBV11-2 | CASSLGPGTFLYGYTF | TGTGCCAGCAGCTTAGGGCCCGGGACCTTCCTCTATGGCTACACCTTC
NA | TRBJ2-1 | TRBD1 | TRBV27 | CASSPWDRAYNEQFF | TGTGCCAGCAGCCCTTGGGACAGGGCCTACAATGAGCAGTTCTTC
NA | TRBJ1-1 | NA | TRBV12-3/TRBV12-4 | CASSSGFQGNTEAFF | TGTGCCAGCAGTTCAGGTTTTCAGGGCAACACTGAAGCTTTCTTT
NA | TRBJ2-7 | NA | TRBV14 | CASSQGSEQYF | TGTGCCAGCAGCCAAGGGTCCGAGCAGTACTTC
NA | TRBJ1-2 | NA | TRBV18 | CASSPPGPRGGGYTF | TGTGCCAGCTCACCACCGGGCCCTAGGGGAGGAGGCTACACCTTC
NA | TRBJ2-5 | NA | TRBV12-3/TRBV12-4 | CASSLPGSSETQYF | TGTGCCAGCAGTTTACCCGGGTCCTCTGAGACCCAGTACTTC
NA | TRBJ1-2 | TRBD1 | TRBV12-3/TRBV12-4 | CASSDRAGYGYTF | TGTGCCAGCAGCGACAGGGCAGGCTATGGCTACACCTTC
NA | TRBJ2-3 | NA | TRBV2 | CASIGVTDTQYF | TGTGCCAGCATCGGGGTCACAGATACGCAGTATTTT
NA | TRBJ1-1 | TRBD1 | TRBV3-1 | CASSQDWTGDQLYTEAFF | TGTGCCAGCAGCCAAGATTGGACAGGGGATCAGCTTTACACTGAAGCTTTCTTT
many | TRBJ1-6 | NA | TRBV7-2 | CASSLGSQRGNSPLHF | TGTGCCAGCAGCTTGGGCAGTCAGCGGGGTAATTCACCCCTCCACTTT
many | TRBJ1-2 | NA | TRBV20-1 | CSARERTGDPGRGYTF | TGCAGTGCTAGAGAACGAACAGGAGACCCGGGGCGTGGCTACACCTTC
few | TRBJ2-3 | NA | TRBV12-3/TRBV12-4 | CASSLGLALTDTQYF | TGTGCCAGCAGTCTCGGCCTAGCGCTCACAGATACGCAGTATTTT
NA | TRBJ1-5 | NA | TRBV10-3 | CAISGGSNQPQHF | TGTGCCATCAGTGGCGGGAGCAATCAGCCCCAGCATTTT
few | TRBJ2-3 | NA | TRBV5-1 | CASSLARLQGFTDTQYF | TGCGCCAGCAGCTTGGCGCGACTGCAGGGGTTCACAGATACGCAGTATTTT
NA | TRBJ2-7 | TRBD1 | TRBV20-1 | CSAQKWRDRVTEQYF | TGCAGTGCACAGAAGTGGCGGGACAGGGTAACCGAGCAGTACTTC
few | TRBJ2-1 | TRBD2 | TRBV10-3 | CAISDTSGTVVNEQFF | TGTGCCATCAGCGATACTAGCGGGACCGTCGTCAATGAGCAGTTCTTC
few | TRBJ1-2 | TRBD1 | TRBV18 | CASSPYRGFDGYTF | TGTGCCAGCTCACCTTACAGGGGGTTCGATGGCTACACCTTC
few | TRBJ1-2 | TRBD1 | TRBV5-6 | CASRDRGLGYTF | TGTGCCAGCAGAGACAGGGGCCTTGGCTACACCTTC
NA | TRBJ2-6 | NA | TRBV5-1 | CASSPILTGANVLTF | TGCGCCAGCAGCCCTATCTTGACTGGGGCCAACGTCCTGACTTTC
NA | TRBJ2-2 | NA | TRBV18 | CASSPRLAENTGELFF | TGTGCCAGCTCACCACGCTTGGCAGAGAACACCGGGGAGCTGTTTTTT
NA | TRBJ1-1 | NA | TRBV5-1 | CASRQAMNTEAFF | TGCGCCAGTCGACAGGCAATGAACACTGAAGCTTTCTTT
NA | TRBJ2-3 | NA | TRBV6-5 | CASSYGQGNTDTQYF | TGTGCCAGCAGTTACGGGCAGGGGAACACAGATACGCAGTATTTT
NA | TRBJ1-4 | NA | TRBV6-6 | CASSYPPVRDNEKLFF | TGTGCCAGCAGTTACCCGCCCGTGAGGGATAATGAAAAACTGTTTTTT
few | TRBJ2-5 | NA | TRBV12-3/TRBV12-4 | CASSKPGKRKETQYF | TGTGCCAGCAGTAAGCCTGGGAAGCGCAAGGAGACCCAGTACTTC
NA | TRBJ2-7 | NA | TRBV7-9 | CASSPGVAPPYEQYF | TGTGCCAGCAGCCCCGGTGTCGCACCCCCCTACGAGCAGTACTTC
NA | TRBJ1-5 | NA | TRBV7-8 | CASSADRLNQPQHF | TGTGCCAGCAGCGCCGACAGACTAAATCAGCCCCAGCATTTT
NA | TRBJ1-4 | NA | TRBV6-6 | CASTLLGDREKLFF | TGTGCCAGCACCCTATTAGGGGATCGGGAAAAACTGTTTTTT
few | TRBJ2-7 | NA | TRBV20-1 | CSARETHEQYF | TGCAGTGCTAGAGAAACCCACGAGCAGTACTTC
NA | TRBJ1-2 | NA | TRBV28 | CASSPITTRDGYTF | TGTGCCAGCAGTCCCATAACAACCAGGGATGGCTACACCTTC
NA | TRBJ2-5 | TRBD2 | TRBV4-1 | CASSLIPGLAGGPTAQYF | TGCGCCAGCAGCCTGATCCCGGGACTAGCGGGGGGGCCAACGGCCCAGTACTTC
NA | TRBJ2-1 | NA | TRBV11-2 | CASRKIGGTEQFF | TGTGCCAGCAGAAAAATTGGGGGGACCGAGCAGTTCTTC
few | TRBJ2-1 | NA | TRBV9 | CASSVTRGRYNEQFF | TGTGCCAGCAGCGTAACAAGAGGTCGATACAATGAGCAGTTCTTC
many | TRBJ2-7 | TRBD1 | TRBV12-3/TRBV12-4 | CASSLAGQAYEQYF | TGTGCCAGCAGTTTAGCGGGACAGGCGTACGAGCAGTACTTC
NA | TRBJ2-1 | TRBD2 | TRBV25-1 | CASSVGSGSTRGNEQFF | TGTGCCAGCAGTGTTGGTAGCGGGAGCACCAGAGGAAATGAGCAGTTCTTC
NA | TRBJ2-3 | NA | TRBV6-2/TRBV6-3 | CASRLLSTDTQYF | TGTGCCAGCAGGCTACTCAGCACAGATACGCAGTATTTT
few | TRBJ2-5 | NA | TRBV7-8 | CASSLETQYF | TGTGCCAGCAGCTTAGAGACCCAGTACTTC
few | TRBJ2-7 | NA | TRBV5-6 | CASSSGLYRYEQYF | TGTGCCAGCAGCTCAGGATTATACCGGTACGAGCAGTACTTC
few | TRBJ1-2 | NA | TRBV29-1 | CSVDLDSDGYTF | TGCAGCGTTGATTTGGACAGTGACGGCTACACCTTC
few | TRBJ2-2 | NA | TRBV20-1 | CSASQANTGELFF | TGCAGTGCTAGCCAGGCGAACACCGGGGAGCTGTTTTTT
NA | TRBJ1-1 | NA | TRBV20-1 | CSARVGFDEAFF | TGCAGTGCTAGGGTGGGGTTCGATGAAGCTTTCTTT
NA | TRBJ2-5 | NA | TRBV12-3/TRBV12-4 | CASGGRLANPGETQYF | TGTGCCAGCGGGGGGCGTTTAGCAAACCCCGGGGAGACCCAGTACTTC
NA | TRBJ2-1 | NA | TRBV29-1 | CSVKSRSYNEQFF | TGCAGCGTTAAGTCGAGGTCCTACAATGAGCAGTTCTTC
NA | TRBJ2-1 | NA | TRBV7-2 | CATRLLNEQFF | TGTGCCACCCGATTGCTCAATGAGCAGTTCTTC
few | TRBJ1-1 | NA | TRBV11-2 | CASSFVRNTEAFF | TGTGCCAGCAGCTTTGTAAGGAACACTGAAGCTTTCTTT
NA | TRBJ2-7 | TRBD1 | TRBV20-1 | CSARDTPGTGGHLEEQYF | TGCAGTGCTAGAGACACGCCCGGGACAGGGGGCCATTTGGAGGAGCAGTACTTC
NA | TRBJ1-4 | NA | TRBV7-2 | CASSLNKDEKLFF | TGTGCCAGCAGCTTAAACAAGGATGAAAAACTGTTTTTT
few | TRBJ2-7 | TRBD2 | TRBV15 | CATSREIAGGYEQYF | TGTGCCACCAGCAGAGAAATAGCGGGGGGCTACGAGCAGTACTTC